These 29 T cell receptor beta chains originate from one sample sequenced in a study of T cell responses to AZD1222 COVID-19 vaccine. Sequenced by immunoSEQ multiplex PCR; TCRdb stores in-frame clones only, minus some. The data show 65,000 to 90,000 clones, approximately 87% seen once. Sequencing was performed on peripheral blood, taken on day 0 of AZD1222 vaccination. All receptors come from an adult in good health.

The chain has TRBV4-1 and TRBJ2-7; D uncertain. Between the trimmed V and J ends, which lost 4 bases and 0 bases, there was a span of 13 bases. Germline lookup yields CDR1 MGHRA and CDR2 YSYEKL. This CDR3 has 15 residues. The CDR3 region has the DNA TGCGCCAGCAGCCCTCCGAATTCTGGCTCCTACGAGCAGTACTTC. This translates into CASSPPNSGSYEQYF.

The rearrangement links TRBV9 to TRBJ2-5, with 7 bases fitting TRBD2. V was clipped by 3 bases and J by 4 bases; unmatched bases: 6. This CDR3 is 14 amino acids long. Germline V gene sequence: CDR1 SGDLS, CDR2 YYNGEE. The CDR3 loop is CASSERGLGETQYF. For the CDR3, the DNA is TGTGCCAGCAGCGAGCGGGGACTCGGAGAGACCCAGTACTTC. Full variable domain (rest looked up from reference TRBV9 and TRBJ2-5): DSGVTQTPKHLITATGQRVTLRCSPRSGDLSVYWYQQSLDQGLQFLIQYYNGEERAKGNILERFSAQQFPDLHSELNLSSLELGDSALYFCASSERGLGETQYFGPGTRLLVL.

V usage is TRBV3-1 (or the pseudogene TRBV3-2) and J usage is TRBJ2-6, with D maybe TRBD2 (7 bases). Trimming shortened V by 6 bases and J by 0 bases, and 18 bases separated the two germline ends. Germline V CDR1 and CDR2: LGHDT, YNNKEL (reference sequence). This CDR3 has 18 amino acids. CDR3 in amino acids: CASSLAWGGASGANVLTF. The CDR3, as DNA: TGTGCCAGCAGTCTCGCCTGGGGGGGCGCCTCTGGGGCCAACGTCCTGACTTTC.

The V gene is TRBV9, the J gene TRBJ2-2, with 8 positions matching TRBD1. Losses at the gene ends were 5 bases for V and 4 bases for J; bases not matched to a gene: 4. Germline CDR1 is SGDLS and CDR2 is YYNGEE. This CDR3 is built from 14 residues. The CDR3, as DNA: TGTGCCAGCAGGAGGACAGGGACCACCGGGGAGCTGTTTTTT. Translating gives CASRRTGTTGELFF.

This chain connects TRBV18 to TRBJ1-1; 7 bases are a match to TRBD1. Germline-derived CDR1 and CDR2 are KGHSH and LQKENI. J lost 5 bases, V lost 8 bases, and 14 bases had no gene match. The CDR3 extends over 15 amino acids. Written as DNA, the CDR3 is TGTGCCAGCCTAGGGGGCGCGGCGGGAGAAACTGAAGCTTTCTTT. Translating it yields CASLGGAAGETEAFF.

CDR3 in amino acids: CASSSERTGEAFF. The CDR3 nucleotides read TGTGCCAGCTCTTCGGAACGGACAGGAGAAGCTTTCTTT. V is TRBV18 and J is TRBJ1-1, with 7 bases fitting TRBD1. CDR1 and CDR2 (germline): KGHSH, LQKENI. The CDR3 has 13 amino acids. The V segment lost 6 bases and the J segment 8 bases; nucleotides outside the gene matches: 9.

This chain joins TRBV24-1 and TRBJ2-2; D call uncertain. The germline CDR1 and CDR2 sequences are KGHDR and SFDVKD. The CDR3 is 13 residues long. V was pared by 12 bases and J by 0 bases, with 10 bases between. The chain's CDR3 is CAPPVTNTGELFF. In nucleotides, the CDR3 is TGTGCCCCCCCGGTTACGAACACCGGGGAGCTGTTTTTT.

Points on this clone: Other DNA sequences in this sample translate to the same CDR3. The chain joins TRBV28 to TRBJ1-5, with D possibly matching TRBD1 (5 bases). Germline V gene data show CDR1 as MDHEN and CDR2 as SYDVKM. Trimming shortened V by 7 bases and J by 1 base, and 11 bases separated the two germline ends. The CDR3 consists of 14 residues. CDR3 bases: TGTGCCAGCACTCTGACAGAGAGCAATCAGCCCCAGCATTTT. Translating gives CASTLTESNQPQHF.

This clone has just a few counts. The gene calls are TRBV28 and TRBJ1-4, with 7 bases aligning to TRBD1. The CDR3 length is 15 residues. The ends lost 8 bases at V and 5 bases at J; junction bases unmatched: 11. Per the germline V gene, CDR1 is MDHEN and CDR2 is SYDVKM. In DNA, the CDR3 is TGTGCCAGCGCCGGTTTAAGGGACAGCAATGAAAAACTGTTTTTT. It translates to CASAGLRDSNEKLFF.

V usage is TRBV6-2 or TRBV6-3 and J usage is TRBJ2-5; D possibly matches TRBD1 or TRBD2 (5 bases each). CDR1 MNHEY and CDR2 SVGEGT come from the germline V gene. V was clipped by 2 bases and J by 5 bases, with 15 bases between them. The CDR3 contains 15 residues. The CDR3 DNA sequence: TGTGCCAGCAGTTACGAGTTGAGGGGCAGGGAGACCCAGTACTTC. This translates into CASSYELRGRETQYF.

This clone was detected once. This chain uses TRBV7-9 with TRBJ2-2; TRBD2 matches 11 bases. V gave up 1 base and J gave up 0 bases; unmatched junction bases: 7. The CDR3 has 19 residues. From germline, CDR1 is SEHNR and CDR2 FQNEAQ (reference sequence). The CDR3 bases are TGTGCCAGCAGCTTAGAGGGACTAGCGGCCTATCCGAACACCGGGGAGCTGTTTTTT. This gives the protein CASSLEGLAAYPNTGELFF.

This clone was counted a single time. V gene TRBV29-1 combines with J gene TRBJ2-5; possibly TRBD1 for D (6 bases). CDR1 and CDR2 (germline): SQVTM, ANQGSEA. V lost 4 bases and J lost 1, with 7 bases in between. The CDR3 totals 12 residues. Here the CDR3 DNA reads TGCAGCGTTGTGACAGGCCAAGAGACCCAGTACTTC. Protein: CSVVTGQETQYF.

The CDR3 loop reads CASSFSSGGASTDTQYF. The CDR3 bases are TGTGCCAGCAGTTTTTCTAGCGGGGGGGCCAGCACAGATACGCAGTATTTT. The rearrangement joins TRBV28 to TRBJ2-3, with 12 bases lining up with TRBD2. With 3 bases clipped from V and 0 bases from J, the junction kept 4 bases outside the gene matches. This CDR3 is built from 17 residues. The germline V gene has CDR1 MDHEN and CDR2 SYDVKM.

This rearrangement joins TRBV5-1 to TRBJ2-4, with 10 bases aligning to TRBD2. V was clipped by 0 bases and J by 4 bases; unmatched bases: 10. The CDR3 extends over 18 amino acids. Germline V gene data show CDR1 as SGHRS and CDR2 as YFSETQ. The CDR3 here is CASSLGLAGQPGKNIQYF. The CDR3 bases are TGCGCCAGCAGCTTGGGACTAGCGGGTCAGCCGGGGAAAAACATTCAGTACTTC.

The V and J genes are TRBV6-1 and TRBJ1-5; the D is unclear. The CDR3 contains 15 residues. CDR1 MNHNS and CDR2 SASEGT come from the germline V gene. V lost 1 base, J lost 6 bases, and 13 bases lay in between. CDR3 residues: CASSEDTAGGQPQHF. The CDR3 DNA sequence: TGTGCCAGCAGTGAAGATACAGCTGGAGGTCAGCCCCAGCATTTT.

The rearrangement joins TRBV27 to TRBJ2-7; D is uncertain. CDR3 size: 14 residues. The ends were cut back, 3 bases at V and 6 bases at J, with 15 bases in the middle. Germline loops: CDR1 MNHEY, CDR2 SMNVEV (reference sequence). CDR3 coding DNA: TGTGCCAGCAGTTTTGGCCGGACCCAGGTCGAGCAGTACTTC. Translating gives CASSFGRTQVEQYF.

The J gene is TRBJ2-5, the V gene TRBV10-3; D possibly corresponds to TRBD2 (6 bases). CDR3 length: 13 amino acids. Germline CDR1 and CDR2: ENHRY and SYGVKD. Between the trimmed V and J ends, which lost 4 bases and 3 bases, there was a span of 9 bases. This CDR3 is CAISVRLEETQYF. The CDR3 coding sequence is TGTGCCATCAGTGTGAGACTAGAAGAGACCCAGTACTTC.

The chain employs TRBV5-1 and TRBJ1-1; D is uncertain. There are 14 residues in the CDR3. The germline CDR1 and CDR2 sequences are SGHRS and YFSETQ. V was clipped by 0 bases and J by 6 bases, with 12 bases between them. DNA for the CDR3: TGCGCCAGCAGCTTGGTGTCCATGACTCCTGAAGCTTTCTTT. Translation: CASSLVSMTPEAFF.

The chain combines TRBV2 with TRBJ2-2, with TRBD2 as a possible D gene (5 bases). The germline V and J ends were trimmed by 7 bases and 4 bases, with 13 bases remaining between them. CDR3 size: 14 residues. CDR1 SNHLY and CDR2 FYNNEI come from the germline V gene. CDR3 amino acids: CASIGGPSTGELFF. The CDR3 DNA is TGTGCCAGCATTGGAGGCCCCAGCACCGGGGAGCTGTTTTTT.

The V and J genes are TRBV19 and TRBJ1-1; D remains unclear. Between the trimmed V and J ends, which lost 3 bases and 3 bases, there was a span of 8 bases. Germline CDR1 reads LNHDA; CDR2 reads SQIVND (reference sequence). This CDR3 is 13 amino acids long. In DNA form, the CDR3 reads TGTGCCAGTAGTATCCCGCCCTACACTGAAGCTTTCTTT. As protein: CASSIPPYTEAFF.

This sequence joins TRBV5-1 and TRBJ2-1; TRBD2 is a possible D gene (5 bases). The germline CDR1 and CDR2 sequences are SGHRS and YFSETQ. Deletions cut 5 bases from V and 3 bases from J, with 12 bases between. The CDR3 is 14 residues long. CDR3 in amino acids: CASSRLAGYNEQFF. In DNA form, the CDR3 reads TGCGCCAGCAGTCGGCTAGCTGGCTACAATGAGCAGTTCTTC.

The chain has TRBV2 and TRBJ2-6; 7 nucleotides line up with TRBD1. CDR3 size: 14 residues. Germline V lookup: CDR1 SNHLY, CDR2 FYNNEI. V was clipped by 9 bases and J by 2 bases; unmatched bases: 4. In DNA, the CDR3 is TGTGCCAGTTTCCAGGGGGCTGGGGCCAACGTCCTGACTTTC. Amino acid sequence: CASFQGAGANVLTF.

The chain couples TRBV29-1 to TRBJ2-7, with 8 bases lining up with TRBD1. J was trimmed by 5 bases and V by 4 bases; bases with no gene match: 10. CDR3 length equals 14 residues. CDR1 SQVTM and CDR2 ANQGSEA come from the germline V gene. CDR3 in amino acids: CSVGGTGPLNEQYF. The CDR3 DNA sequence: TGCAGCGTTGGGGGGACAGGCCCTTTGAACGAGCAGTACTTC.

V and J are TRBV11-2 and TRBJ2-2, with unresolved D. From germline, CDR1 is SGHAT and CDR2 FQNNGV. The CDR3 runs 17 residues. V was cut by 2 bases and J by 0 bases, with 13 bases left in between. CDR3 DNA: TGTGCCAGCAGCTTAACGCAGAGACTTACGAACACCGGGGAGCTGTTTTTT. Protein: CASSLTQRLTNTGELFF.

This clone was counted a few times. The V gene is TRBV14, the J gene TRBJ1-2; D is undetermined. Germline CDR1 is SGHDN and CDR2 is FVKESK. V shed 2 bases and J shed 12 bases, with 13 bases lying between them. This CDR3 spans 12 amino acids. CDR3 sequence (DNA): TGTGCCAGCAGCCAAAAGGCGGCCGCCCACACCTTC. Translating gives CASSQKAAAHTF.

The sample holds many counts of this clone. V gene TRBV7-9 combines with J gene TRBJ2-7; 8 bases match TRBD1. The length of the CDR3 is 13 residues. Germline V lookup: CDR1 SEHNR, CDR2 FQNEAQ (reference sequence). The ends lost 5 bases at V and 3 bases at J; junction bases unmatched: 3. The CDR3 DNA follows: TGTGCCAGCAGCGCCGGGACAGGCTACGAGCAGTACTTC. Translating it yields CASSAGTGYEQYF.

V is TRBV9 and J is TRBJ1-2; 10 positions agree with TRBD1. V lost 0 bases, J lost 4 bases, and 3 bases stayed unmatched. This CDR3 contains 15 residues. Germline lookup yields CDR1 SGDLS and CDR2 YYNGEE. The CDR3 is CASSVGDRGLYGYTF. CDR3 bases: TGTGCCAGCAGCGTAGGGGACAGGGGCCTCTATGGCTACACCTTC.

The chain joins TRBV5-4 to TRBJ1-1; D is possibly TRBD1 (5 bases). Germline CDR1 is SGHNT and CDR2 is YYREEE (reference sequence). This CDR3 region has 14 residues. V lost 2 bases and J 0 bases, leaving 8 bases between the germline ends. The CDR3 is CASSFGGMNTEAFF. In nucleotides, the CDR3 is TGTGCCAGCAGCTTTGGGGGTATGAACACTGAAGCTTTCTTT.

J is TRBJ1-4 and V is TRBV7-9; possibly TRBD1 for D (6 bases). The CDR3 sequence is 15 residues long. Looked up from germline, CDR1 is SEHNR and CDR2 is FQNEAQ (reference sequence). The V end lost 1 base, the J end lost 7 bases, and 13 bases lay between the germline ends. Here the CDR3 reads CASSLGENRAEKLFF. CDR3 DNA: TGTGCCAGCAGCTTAGGAGAAAACAGGGCTGAAAAACTGTTTTTT.